This T cell receptor beta chain was sequenced in a study of CXCR3-negative and CXCR3-positive naive CD8 T cells. Study results and limitations: CXCR3-positive naive cells carried more hydrophobic TRB CDR3s than CXCR3-negative naive cells did.

Among CD8+ T cells, naive ones were CD45RO-CCR7+CD27+CD95-. To note about this clonotype: The target antigen is unknown.

Researchers prepared the TRB cDNA libraries using 5' RACE with UMI labels. From its re-call of the 5' RACE reads, TCRdb lists each CDR3 protein once, without DNA. The sample data list about 150,000 distinct CDR3 sequences. CDR1 is SQVTM and CDR2 is ANQGSEA in the germline V gene. The CDR3 contains 12 residues. Material for sequencing was naive CXCR3+ CD8+ T cells from blood. Stated subset: CD45RO-CCR7+CD27+CD95- naive CD8+ T cells expressing CXCR3 (TNR3+). The rearrangement links TRBV29-1 to TRBJ2-3. The clonotype was recovered from a human donor in good health. Some clones in this sample may be carry-over from other donors' samples. The chain's CDR3 is CSVRSQFDTQYF.